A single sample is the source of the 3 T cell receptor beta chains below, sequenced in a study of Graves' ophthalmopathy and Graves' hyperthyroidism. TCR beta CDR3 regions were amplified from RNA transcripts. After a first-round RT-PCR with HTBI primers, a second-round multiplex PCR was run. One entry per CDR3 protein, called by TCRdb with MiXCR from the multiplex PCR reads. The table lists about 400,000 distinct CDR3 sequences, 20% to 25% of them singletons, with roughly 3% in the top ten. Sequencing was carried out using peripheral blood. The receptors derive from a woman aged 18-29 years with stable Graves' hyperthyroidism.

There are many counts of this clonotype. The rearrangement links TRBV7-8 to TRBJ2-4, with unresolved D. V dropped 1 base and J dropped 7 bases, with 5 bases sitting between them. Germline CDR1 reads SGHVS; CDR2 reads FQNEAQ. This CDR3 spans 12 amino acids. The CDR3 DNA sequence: TGTGCCAGCAGCTTAGAGCTGAACATTCAGTACTTC. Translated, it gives CASSLELNIQYF.

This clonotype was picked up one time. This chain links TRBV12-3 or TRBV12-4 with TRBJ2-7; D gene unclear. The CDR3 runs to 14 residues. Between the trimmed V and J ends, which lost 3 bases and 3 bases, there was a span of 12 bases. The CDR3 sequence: CASSFQGTGYEQYF. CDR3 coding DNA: TGTGCCAGCAGTTTTCAAGGAACGGGCTACGAGCAGTACTTC.

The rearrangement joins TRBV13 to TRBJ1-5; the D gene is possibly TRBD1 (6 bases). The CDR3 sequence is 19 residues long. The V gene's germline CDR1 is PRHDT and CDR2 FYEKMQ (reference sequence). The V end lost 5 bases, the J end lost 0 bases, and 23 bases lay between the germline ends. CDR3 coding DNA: TGTGCCAGCAGCCATCGCCCGGGACATACAAATTATAGCAATCAGCCCCAGCATTTT. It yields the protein CASSHRPGHTNYSNQPQHF. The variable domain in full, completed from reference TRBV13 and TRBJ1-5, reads AAGVIQSPRHLIKEKRETATLKCYPIPRHDTVYWYQQGPGQDPQFLISFYEKMQSDKGSIPDRFSAQQFSDYHSELNMSSLELGDSALYFCASSHRPGHTNYSNQPQHFGDGTRLSIL.